Listed below are T cell receptor beta chains from one sample, sequenced in a study of T cell repertoires in cytomegalovirus infection. No antigen has been assigned to these receptors. TCRdb re-called the reads with MiXCR, one entry per CDR3 protein. The repertoire includes 830,000 or so distinct CDR3 sequences, around a third of them detected once, and approximately 13% sits in the top ten. The sample was cultured CD8+ T cells from PBMCs, taken from culture after CMV antigen stimulation. The receptors were sampled from a human donor in good health (CMV status not recorded). Some clones in this sample may be carry-over from other donors' samples. Both conserved end residues are part of each CDR3. Each record gives: clone size, J gene, D gene, V gene, CDR3 protein, CDR3 DNA. D genes are given only for firm matches. Rows give clone size only sometimes, using once, few, many, or a class for an expanded clone.

>few|TRBJ1-1|.|TRBV12-3/TRBV12-4
CASRHEGRAFF
TGTGCCAGCAGACACGAGGGCAGGGCTTTCTTT
>few|TRBJ2-6|.|TRBV12-5
CASGLLSDTQGGANVLTF
TGTGCTAGTGGTTTGCTATCGGACACCCAGGGTGGGGCCAACGTCCTGACTTTC
>few|TRBJ2-7|.|TRBV12-3/TRBV12-4
CASSLGYLSYEQYF
TGTGCCAGCAGTTTGGGGTATCTCTCCTACGAGCAGTACTTC
>.|TRBJ1-1|.|TRBV7-3
CASSLTPKRRVGEAFF
TGTGCCAGCAGCTTAACGCCGAAACGTCGAGTGGGTGAAGCTTTCTTT
>many|TRBJ2-5|.|TRBV7-8
CASSLEEWTTYQETQYF
TGTGCCAGCAGCTTAGAAGAATGGACTACCTACCAAGAGACCCAGTACTTC
>.|TRBJ2-3|TRBD2|TRBV19
CASRGLAGGIEHTDTQYF
TGTGCCAGCCGAGGACTAGCGGGGGGCATTGAGCACACAGATACGCAGTATTTT
>few|TRBJ1-2|.|TRBV27
CASTLSRGSRYGYTF
TGTGCCAGCACCCTAAGCCGGGGGTCGCGGTATGGCTACACCTTC
>.|TRBJ1-2|.|TRBV6-2/TRBV6-3
CASRIQSRTGTNYGYTF
TGTGCCAGCAGGATTCAATCTCGGACGGGAACTAACTATGGCTACACCTTC
>.|TRBJ1-6|.|TRBV5-1
CASSTGTDNSPLHF
TGCGCCAGCAGCACCGGGACGGATAATTCACCCCTCCACTTT
>few|TRBJ1-2|.|TRBV12-3/TRBV12-4
CASSSGGQGYTF
TGTGCCAGCAGTTCGGGGGGCCAAGGCTACACCTTC
>few|TRBJ1-4|TRBD1|TRBV5-8
CASSLDQGTATNEKLFF
TGTGCCAGCAGCTTGGACCAAGGGACAGCAACTAATGAAAAACTGTTTTTT
>.|TRBJ2-1|TRBD2|TRBV15
CATSRDGLAGVLGRDEQFF
TGTGCCACCAGCAGAGATGGGCTAGCGGGGGTCCTTGGGCGCGATGAGCAGTTCTTC
>.|TRBJ2-2|.|TRBV27
CASSFLTDLTGELFF
TGTGCCAGCAGTTTCCTGACAGATCTGACCGGGGAGCTGTTTTTT
>.|TRBJ2-5|.|TRBV6-8
CASSYSLEKKETQYF
TGTGCCAGCAGTTACTCCCTGGAGAAGAAAGAGACCCAGTACTTC
>few|TRBJ1-2|.|TRBV6-1
CASSLTINYGYTF
TGTGCCAGCAGTCTGACAATTAACTATGGCTACACCTTC
>.|TRBJ2-2|TRBD1|TRBV19
CASSTRQGTVGELFF
TGTGCCAGTAGTACTCGACAGGGGACCGTCGGGGAGCTGTTTTTT
>.|TRBJ2-1|.|TRBV5-1
CASSMISVSGGNEQFF
TGCGCCAGCAGCATGATATCTGTTAGCGGAGGGAATGAGCAGTTCTTC
>few|TRBJ1-5|.|TRBV6-1
CASSETLRPQHF
TGTGCCAGCAGTGAAACCCTGAGGCCCCAGCATTTT
>few|TRBJ1-1|.|TRBV18
CASSPWGGSRTEAFF
TGTGCCAGCTCACCGTGGGGTGGGAGTCGAACTGAAGCTTTCTTT
>.|TRBJ1-2|.|TRBV27
CASSLSRGYVMLFGYTF
TGTGCCAGCAGTTTATCAAGGGGATACGTTATGCTATTTGGCTACACCTTC
>few|TRBJ1-5|.|TRBV27
CASSIGRYDNQPQHF
TGTGCCAGCAGTATCGGGCGATACGACAATCAGCCCCAGCATTTT
>.|TRBJ2-1|.|TRBV9
CASSLQTGAYNEQFF
TGTGCCAGCAGCCTTCAAACCGGGGCCTACAATGAGCAGTTCTTC
>.|TRBJ2-2|.|TRBV25-1
CASSQKRGPDTGELFF
TGTGCCAGCAGTCAAAAACGAGGGCCCGACACCGGGGAGCTGTTTTTT
>many|TRBJ2-3|.|TRBV7-2
CASSLAGGPSEYF
TGTGCCAGCAGCTTGGCAGGCGGGCCCAGTGAGTATTTT
>few|TRBJ1-5|TRBD1|TRBV7-6
CASSLSTGTGIQPQHF
TGTGCCAGCAGCTTGAGCACGGGGACAGGGATTCAGCCCCAGCATTTT
>.|TRBJ2-5|TRBD2|TRBV7-2
CASSSGGGQGETQYF
TGTGCCAGCAGCTCGGGAGGAGGGCAGGGAGAGACCCAGTACTTT
>few|TRBJ2-1|TRBD2|TRBV28
CASSLYSGGPDEQFF
TGTGCCAGCAGTTTATATAGCGGGGGGCCCGATGAGCAGTTCTTC
>few|TRBJ1-6|.|TRBV6-5
CASSYFSVNSPLHF
TGTGCCAGCAGTTACTTCTCGGTGAATTCACCCCTCCACTTT
>many|TRBJ2-7|TRBD1|TRBV7-2
CASSLRDRGPYEQYF
TGTGCCAGCAGCTTACGGGACAGGGGTCCCTACGAGCAGTACTTC
>.|TRBJ2-5|TRBD2|TRBV13
CASSLDPSGRQETQYF
TGTGCCAGCAGCTTAGATCCTAGCGGCCGCCAAGAGACCCAGTACTTC
>.|TRBJ2-1|.|TRBV4-1
CASSSPPWFEQFF
TGCGCCAGCAGCTCCCCCCCGTGGTTTGAGCAGTTCTTC
>few|TRBJ2-1|.|TRBV4-2
CASRGRGVGFDNEQFF
TGTGCCAGCAGGGGGAGAGGAGTGGGATTCGACAATGAGCAGTTCTTC
>few|TRBJ1-2|.|TRBV27
CASSTRGDHYGYTF
TGTGCCAGCAGCACCCGGGGGGACCACTATGGCTACACCTTC
>.|TRBJ1-1|.|TRBV27
CASNHQGMNTEAFF
TGTGCCAGCAACCATCAGGGGATGAACACTGAAGCTTTCTTT
>.|TRBJ2-2|TRBD2|TRBV7-6
CASSSRPASGGLNTGELFF
TGTGCCAGCAGCTCCCGACCGGCTAGCGGGGGGCTGAACACCGGGGAGCTGTTTTTT
>.|TRBJ2-5|.|TRBV19
CASSYTGIGEETQYF
TGTGCCAGTAGTTATACAGGGATCGGGGAAGAGACCCAGTACTTC
>.|TRBJ2-3|.|TRBV5-5
CASSDEGPDTQYF
TGTGCCAGCAGCGACGAGGGTCCAGATACGCAGTATTTT
>.|TRBJ2-5|.|TRBV6-5
CASKRRISGVQETQYF
TGTGCCAGCAAACGACGCATATCAGGCGTCCAAGAGACCCAGTACTTC
>.|TRBJ2-3|.|TRBV12-3/TRBV12-4
CASNHLDTQYF
TGTGCCAGCAACCACCTAGATACGCAGTATTTT